This T cell receptor (beta chain) stems from a study of cytomegalovirus exposure and HLA in healthy donors (dated by TCRdb to 2017 to 2019). Turning to the overall study: In an earlier analysis of under 750 of the donors, 276 Gb of sequence data and 90 million to 130 million unique TCR beta sequences from approximately 180 million T cells were reported. Approximately 300 gigabases of sequencing data and roughly 80 million unique TCR sequences made up an early release that covered several hundred HLA-typed donors. Of the 350 to 450 genotyped donors, 65% to 90% fell in the genetic ancestry cluster associated with self-reported Caucasian donors. The aim of the study was to test whether cataloging public T cell receptors could identify signatures of past pathogen exposure. Using immunosequencing, the study profiled T cell repertoires from 640 or so subjects and related those repertoires to cytomegalovirus serostatus. Besides the first cohort of some 670 subjects, a separate validation cohort made up of 90 to 150 different subjects was used. To predict cytomegalovirus infection status, the study combined high-throughput TCR immunosequencing, statistical association of individual TCRs with disease status, and machine learning. In a later analysis, previously published TCR beta repertoires from fewer than 750 donors were re-analyzed and high-resolution HLA genotyping was added so that TCR occurrence patterns could be studied. In the later analysis, no new phenotypic data were used to find candidate immune exposures; instead, reliance was placed on TCR beta sequences and their occurrence across donors. An earlier analysis of roughly 580 of the donors used high-throughput TCR beta sequencing to judge whether each TCR beta V gene segment behaved as functional or pseudogenic. Alongside the repertoire data, information on donor age, sex, ethnicity and CMV serostatus was compiled. Genome-wide SNP genotypes for about 60% of the 666 donors were used in a later genetic analysis, which treated that subset as a discovery cohort. Every discovery cohort repertoire had been produced on one sequencing platform. HLA typing covered class I and class II loci at four-digit resolution. The number of typed donors differed by locus: roughly 629-640 for A, B, C, DRB1 and DQB1; some 500 for DQA1; fewer than 610 for DPA1; and 450 to 480 for DPB1. Because of strong linkage in the cohort, a few DR-DQ haplotypes were treated as single units for association and clustering. Across around 400 genotyped donors of the cohort, an average of about 240,000 unique TCR beta nucleotide sequences per donor were sequenced, and roughly 20% of those sequences were non-productive.

From its cysteine to its phenylalanine, the CDR3 spans 14 amino acids. The sequence is cut down to CDR3 DNA, 42 bases in frame from base 1. V gives up 6 bases and J gives up 0 bases, and the segment between their germline ends measures 12 bases. The germline V gene specifies SNHLY as CDR1 and FYNNEI as CDR2. In total, approximately 610 healthy bone marrow donors made up the cohort. All cohort members were sampled while nominally healthy, although unrecorded immune exposures were likely present. The donor was CMV seronegative and was included in the group of 352 seronegative cohort members. Each donor provided a peripheral blood sample, and peripheral blood mononuclear cells were used for TCR beta sequencing. Genomic DNA extraction from the blood cell samples was performed with the Qiagen DNeasy Blood Extraction Kit. Beyond this particular receptor, the publication reports: HLA typing was unavailable for some donors at each locus, so association tests used only the typed subset. Roughly uniform sequencing depth across donors was assumed in presence/absence analyses, although this assumption may not hold. In a later analysis, the rate of TCR association differed among HLA loci, with DRB1 alleles having the most associated TCRs and HLA-C alleles having the fewest. Most TCR sequences were seen in very few donors, while some public TCRs were found in many individuals. In a later analysis, most CMV-associated TCR beta chains were found to appear HLA-restricted, with HLA associations seemingly driven largely by CMV exposure. In this cohort, only TCR beta chains were sequenced, and detectable features were limited by the absence of alpha or paired-chain data. Because the 87-base-pair reads could not distinguish some IMGT-functional V segments, including TRBV6-2 and TRBV6-3, those segments were excluded. In vitro tests confirmed that a few of the cytomegalovirus-associated TCR beta chains recognize cytomegalovirus antigens. When HLA alleles, especially DR and DQ, strongly co-occurred, TCR associations were difficult to assign to individual alleles. Specific HLA alleles were associated with over 15,000 TCR beta sequences at a false discovery rate of 0.05 in a later analysis. A total of 150 to 200 TCR beta chains were listed by the study as associated with cytomegalovirus. A further reported finding was that TCR beta sequences accurately predicted the HLA-A and HLA-B alleles for most subjects in the first cohort. According to the authors, the approach could potentially be generalized to other disease states and immunological phenotypes. A later analysis found that HLA-associated TCR beta chains were more clonally expanded and had lower generation probabilities than equally common non-associated chains. Immune exposure information for the cohort was limited to CMV serostatus. Correlated functional status among segregating V segments might reflect linkage disequilibrium, but an unknown experimental factor could not be ruled out. A later genetic analysis associated a missense DCLRE1C variant with V-gene and J-gene trimming of TCR beta chains, and an independent cohort replicated the association. Compared with the 666-donor mean, donors in an Asian-associated ancestry cluster had fewer N-insertions in productive TCRs, according to a later genetic analysis. The earlier analysis of 587 of the donors excluded over 15 rarely observed V segments, including chromosome 9 orphons, because counts were too low. A cluster of highly shared sequence variants was judged likely to be a technical artifact of the sequencing pipeline. According to a later analysis, parvovirus B19, influenza, CMV and Epstein-Barr virus appeared linked to several top co-occurrence clusters. Broadly in line with IMGT annotations, most TCR beta V segments showed up in productive rearrangements about 87% or about 30% of the time in an earlier analysis of about 500 of the donors. The classifier was reported to diagnose cytomegalovirus status with high specificity and sensitivity in both the original cohort and the validation cohort.

For this clone: Its antigen is unknown. Base qualities are not recorded, but no much larger clone differs from it by a single base.

The library was produced with the immunoSEQ multiplex PCR assay. For the multiplex PCR, a mixture combining 60 forward primers for TCR Vbeta segments and 13 reverse primers for TCR Jbeta segments was used. Amplification of the CDR3 region of rearranged TCR beta genes was performed with a multiplex PCR assay on genomic DNA. The Illumina HiSeq System was used to sequence the amplified TCR beta libraries as 87-base-pair reads. The authors processed their data as follows. A later analysis counted tens of millions of unique TCR beta chains across the 666 repertoires, and 10 million to 12 million of these chains were shared by at least two donors. A nearest-neighbor algorithm error-corrected the raw reads and collapsed the reads into unique sequences, merging closely related sequences to remove PCR and sequencing errors. To assign V, D and J gene segments, CDR3 sequences were aligned to IMGT reference sequences. For a sequence to be retained, a match of at least six nucleotides to both a V gene segment and a J gene segment was required. Rearrangements were classified as productive when the CDR3 lacked stop codons and remained in frame with V and J, and all other rearrangements were classified as non-productive. Following IMGT convention, CDR3 was defined as the stretch from the second conserved V-encoded cysteine to the conserved J-encoded phenylalanine. The earlier analysis of 450 to 750 of the donors excluded any sequence lacking an unambiguous match to a single V gene segment. In an earlier analysis of about 590 of the donors, a V segment was called functional when productive rearrangements were above 56.7%, and segregating when the standard deviation between donors exceeded 5%. A statistical classification framework was built to diagnose cytomegalovirus status from the catalog of TCR beta chain sequences. In a later analysis, TCR nucleotide sequences were compared against IMGT/GENE-DB human TR gene sequences so that V and J genes could be assigned. In a later analysis, CDR3 sequences and most-parsimonious VDJ recombination scenarios were assigned using the TCRdist pipeline. A later analysis defined each TCR beta chain by its CDR3 amino acid sequence plus V-gene family, and excluded reads lacking a unique V-gene family. In a later analysis, a few hundred highly shared, low-generation-probability nucleotide sequences were removed to address suspected cross-contamination and a sequencing artifact. In a later analysis, a clonal expansion index was calculated for each public chain from normalized within-repertoire ranks of inferred template counts. A later analysis computed generation probabilities with a VDJ recombination model fitted to out-of-frame rearrangements, and checked the results against IGoR. In a later analysis, TCR-TCR, TCR-HLA and TCR-CMV co-occurrence was scored with hypergeometric tests, and a repertoire-size bias correction was applied to TCR pairs. To estimate false discovery rates, a later analysis permuted the HLA or CMV assignments 20 times. In a later analysis, co-occurring TCRs were grouped using DBSCAN, with TCRdist sequence similarity added in when clustering inside HLA-allele-positive subsets. Repertoires with fewer than 30,000 or more than 120,000 public chains, plus five repertoires with anomalous nucleotide sharing, were excluded from co-occurrence clustering. TCRdb took this table from immuneACCESS and kept in-frame rearrangements with V and J called. Such tables lack part of the clones; where checked against another copy, unresolved V genes explain under half of the gap, and the rest is unexplained. V and J calls plus clone size are reproduced from that table; the DNA served to infer D and trimming. Across this sample there are about 97,000 clones, with approximately 85% seen only once. About 3.9% of the sample is in the top ten clones.

Here the chain combines TRBV2 and TRBJ2-7; the D gene is unclear. The receptor was isolated from a man younger than 40 in good health and CMV-seronegative. Material: PBMCs. The CDR3 here reads CASRLRSTSYEQYF. The nucleotide sequence is TGTGCCAGCAGACTCCGGAGTACCTCCTACGAGCAGTACTTC.